The sequence of this TCR beta chain was determined in a study of technical replicates of blood from a handful of donors (dated by TCRdb to the late 2010s). Relative to germline, V is 0 bases shorter and J is 3 bases shorter, with 11 bases between their ends. CDR1 is given as LGHNA and CDR2 as YNFKEQ, both from the germline V gene. From cysteine to phenylalanine, the CDR3 is 15 amino acids long. Kept here is only the CDR3 DNA, which spans 45 bases and is read in frame from base 1. Library preparation employed the immunoSEQ multiplex PCR assay. TCRdb holds this immuneACCESS table with in-frame rearrangements only. Some clones are missing; in checked studies, unresolved V genes explain under half, and the rest has no known cause. Across this sample there are around 86,000 clones, with just over 95% seen only once. Of the sample, more than 0.15% is held by the ten largest clones. Note on this clone: Its antigen is not yet known. Base qualities were left out, and no much larger clone turns up one base away.

This TCR came from a human donor in good health. Sequencing was carried out using T cells isolated from PBMCs. This chain joins TRBV4-2 to TRBJ1-1, with the D gene uncertain. The CDR3 loop reads CASSQETGRDTEAFF. The DNA sequence is given as TGTGCCAGCAGCCAAGAGACCGGGCGGGACACTGAAGCTTTCTTT.